This entry lists 22 T cell receptor beta chains sequenced from one sample in a study of CD8 T cells in ankylosing spondylitis. TCRdb re-called the 5' RACE reads through MiXCR, storing one row per CDR3 protein. The sample has approximately 400,000 distinct CDR3 sequences; roughly 18% are singletons. No antigen has been assigned to these receptors. Overall study results and limits: For ankylosing spondylitis blood, a TCR beta motif of under 10 highly homologous variants appeared characteristic.

The material sequenced was blood, either unsorted or a sorted T cell fraction (not recorded which). The receptors shown here come from a male donor with ankylosing spondylitis.

The chain recombines TRBV5-1 with TRBJ2-5; D is perhaps TRBD1 (6 bases). From germline, CDR1 is SGHRS and CDR2 YFSETQ. The V end lost 4 bases, the J end lost 1 base, and 17 bases lay between the germline ends. The CDR3 length is 16 residues. The CDR3 DNA reads as TGCGCCAGCAGCCCTGGACAGCAGGGGACCCAAGAGACCCAGTACTTC. Protein product: CASSPGQQGTQETQYF.

The chain joins TRBV5-1 to TRBJ2-1, with 8 nucleotides matching TRBD2. The trim removed 5 bases at V and 3 bases at J, leaving 10 bases unmatched. The CDR3 spans 16 residues. Germline V CDR1 and CDR2: SGHRS, YFSETQ. The chain's CDR3 is CASRAGGVDSYNEQFF. DNA for the CDR3: TGCGCCAGCAGGGCCGGGGGGGTTGACAGCTACAATGAGCAGTTCTTC.

This chain links TRBV19 with TRBJ2-5; possible D gene TRBD1, 5 bases. CDR3 length: 15 residues. Germline V gene data show CDR1 as LNHDA and CDR2 as SQIVND (reference sequence). Trimming took 1 base from V and 1 from J, leaving 10 bases between them. In DNA form, the CDR3 reads TGTGCCAGTAGTATAGTAGGAAGGGGCCAAGAGACCCAGTACTTC. Translation: CASSIVGRGQETQYF.

CDR3 sequence: CSVQTTGQRTGELFF. The CDR3 DNA reads as TGCAGCGTTCAAACGACGGGACAGAGGACCGGGGAGCTGTTTTTT. The chain couples TRBV29-1 to TRBJ2-2, with 7 bases aligning to TRBD1. The V and J ends lost 5 bases and 5 bases, in that order; junction bases with no gene match: 11. The length of the CDR3 is 15 residues. Germline V CDR1 and CDR2: SQVTM, ANQGSEA.

The chain uses TRBV7-2 and TRBJ2-5; D might be TRBD1 (8 bases). The CDR3 runs to 14 residues. The V end was cut by 5 bases, the J end by 2 bases, with 12 bases between. Germline-derived CDR1 and CDR2 are SGHTA and FQGNSA. The CDR3 sequence: CASSIQGGQETQYF. CDR3 nucleotides: TGTGCCAGCAGCATACAGGGGGGGCAAGAGACCCAGTACTTC.

This chain links TRBV6-5 with TRBJ2-7, with 8 nucleotides matching TRBD1. This CDR3 comprises 13 residues. J gave up 4 bases and V 2 bases, and 1 base lay outside the gene matches. Per the germline V gene, CDR1 is MNHEY and CDR2 is SVGAGI. CDR3 region: CASSYNRGYEQYF. CDR3 DNA: TGTGCCAGCAGTTACAACAGGGGGTACGAGCAGTACTTC.

The rearrangement joins TRBV5-4 to TRBJ1-1; tentatively, D is TRBD1 (5 bases). The germline V gene encodes CDR1 SGHNT and CDR2 YYREEE (reference sequence). The ends were cut back, 6 bases at V and 0 bases at J, with 12 bases in the middle. The CDR3 is 14 residues long. CDR3 region: CASTTPGVNTEAFF. CDR3 sequence (DNA): TGTGCCAGCACCACTCCGGGGGTGAACACTGAAGCTTTCTTT. Drawing the rest from reference TRBV5-4 and TRBJ1-1, the complete variable domain is ETGVTQSPTHLIKTRGQQVTLRCSSQSGHNTVSWYQQALGQGPQFIFQYYREEENGRGNFPPRFSGLQFPNYSSELNVNALELDDSALYLCASTTPGVNTEAFFGQGTRLTVV.

This clonotype has a handful of counts. The genes are TRBV5-1 and TRBJ2-7; a possible D gene is TRBD2 (5 bases). With 3 bases removed from V and 7 bases from J, the gap between germline ends came to 20 bases. Germline V lookup: CDR1 SGHRS, CDR2 YFSETQ. The CDR3 covers 15 residues. The chain's CDR3 is CASSSEDSLASEQYF. The CDR3 region has the DNA TGCGCCAGCAGCTCCGAGGACTCCCTCGCCAGTGAGCAGTACTTC. The full variable domain, with the rest looked up from reference TRBV5-1 and TRBJ2-7, is KAGVTQTPRYLIKTRGQQVTLSCSPISGHRSVSWYQQTPGQGLQFLFEYFSETQRNKGNFPGRFSGRQFSNSRSEMNVSTLELGDSALYLCASSSEDSLASEQYFGPGTRLTVT.

The CDR3 DNA reads as TGTGCCAGCTGCCAAGGGGCTAGCGGGGGACCTTACAATGAGCAGTTCTTC. It translates to CASCQGASGGPYNEQFF. V is TRBV12-3 or TRBV12-4 and J is TRBJ2-1; TRBD2 aligns across 10 bases. Trimming removed 8 bases from V and 4 bases from J; junction bases left unmatched: 14. The length of the CDR3 is 17 residues.

In its sample, this clonotype was seen once. CDR3 sequence (DNA): TGTGCCAGCAGTTACACCCCAGGGACAGGGGACACTGAAGCTTTCTTT. Residues: CASSYTPGTGDTEAFF. The chain recombines TRBV6-5 with TRBJ1-1; 10 bases line up with TRBD1. The CDR3 has 16 amino acids. Germline V lookup: CDR1 MNHEY, CDR2 SVGAGI. Trimming removed 2 bases from V and 3 bases from J; junction bases left unmatched: 6.

The chain links TRBV6-1 to TRBJ2-7, with D possibly being TRBD1 (5 bases). The CDR3 loop spans 13 amino acids. V lost 7 bases and J lost 6, with 16 bases in between. The germline V gene has CDR1 MNHNS and CDR2 SASEGT. The CDR3 reads CASNRRVQGEQYF. CDR3 DNA: TGTGCCAGCAACCGGAGAGTCCAGGGCGAGCAGTACTTC.

This chain joins TRBV5-1 and TRBJ2-1, with 7 bases matching TRBD2. The junction had 6 bases not matched to a gene; V was cut back by 3 bases and J by 0 bases. CDR1 and CDR2 (germline): SGHRS, YFSETQ. The CDR3 sequence is 16 residues long. CDR3 sequence: CASSWEGSFSYNEQFF. The CDR3 DNA reads TGCGCCAGCAGCTGGGAGGGGTCGTTCTCCTACAATGAGCAGTTCTTC. The whole variable domain, filled in from reference TRBV5-1 and TRBJ2-1, reads KAGVTQTPRYLIKTRGQQVTLSCSPISGHRSVSWYQQTPGQGLQFLFEYFSETQRNKGNFPGRFSGRQFSNSRSEMNVSTLELGDSALYLCASSWEGSFSYNEQFFGPGTRLTVL.

In its sample, this clonotype was seen a few times. The rearrangement joins TRBV4-2 to TRBJ2-3, with TRBD2 matching 8 bases. With 4 bases clipped from V and 2 bases from J, the junction kept 11 bases outside the gene matches. Germline assignment: CDR1 LGHNA and CDR2 YNFKEQ. The CDR3 sequence is 17 residues long. DNA for the CDR3: TGTGCCAGCAGCCCAGGGGCGGGGGGAACATTCACAGATACGCAGTATTTT. Protein sequence: CASSPGAGGTFTDTQYF.

This chain connects TRBV7-8 to TRBJ2-2; 8 bases fit TRBD2. This CDR3 has 16 amino acids. Germline CDR1 is SGHVS and CDR2 is FQNEAQ. Germline trimming cut 1 base from V and 4 bases from J; bases unmatched to any gene: 5. The CDR3 here is CASSLGAGDSTGELFF. The CDR3 DNA sequence: TGTGCCAGCAGCTTAGGAGCGGGGGACTCCACCGGGGAGCTGTTTTTT.

V gene TRBV4-3 combines with J gene TRBJ1-2; D possibly corresponds to TRBD1 (5 bases). V lost 0 bases and J 5 bases, leaving 16 bases between the germline ends. Germline CDR1 is LGHNA and CDR2 is YSLEER. There are 16 residues in the CDR3. The CDR3 loop is CASSQEVATARYGYTF. The DNA for the CDR3 is TGCGCCAGCAGCCAAGAAGTGGCGACAGCCCGATATGGCTACACCTTC.

This clonotype was counted only a few times. The chain joins TRBV12-3 or TRBV12-4 to TRBJ1-5, with D maybe TRBD1 (5 bases). V was trimmed by 3 bases and J by 6 bases, leaving 21 bases between them. The CDR3 runs to 17 residues. This chain's CDR3 is CASSFDGAGWRGQPQHF. DNA of the CDR3: TGTGCCAGCAGTTTTGATGGGGCGGGGTGGAGAGGTCAGCCCCAGCATTTT.

This sequence joins TRBV12-3 or TRBV12-4 and TRBJ2-1; 12 bases match TRBD2. This CDR3 is built from 15 residues. The trim removed 6 bases at V and 4 bases at J, leaving 4 bases unmatched. For the CDR3, the DNA is TGTGCCAGCAGATGGACTAGCGGGGTTTACAATGAGCAGTTCTTC. Translation: CASRWTSGVYNEQFF.

This clonotype came up a few times. The chain employs TRBV11-2 and TRBJ2-5, with TRBD2 as a possible D gene (6 bases). Trimming pared 5 bases from V and 2 bases from J, leaving 15 bases between. This CDR3 has 15 amino acids. CDR1 and CDR2 (germline): SGHAT, FQNNGV. CDR3 amino acids: CASSRTGGGQETQYF. Here the CDR3 DNA reads TGTGCCAGCAGCCGAACGGGTGGAGGGCAAGAGACCCAGTACTTC.

This chain uses TRBV7-2 with TRBJ1-2, with 7 positions matching TRBD1. Trimming took 5 bases from V and 4 from J; bases not matched to a gene: 7. Germline CDR1 SGHTA, CDR2 FQGNSA. This CDR3 is built from 14 residues. The CDR3 reads CASSAGQAVYGYTF. The DNA for the CDR3 is TGTGCCAGCAGCGCAGGACAGGCAGTCTATGGCTACACCTTC.

The rearrangement uses TRBV20-1 and TRBJ2-1, with a tentative D call TRBD1 (6 bases). The CDR3 contains 15 residues. The V end lost 6 bases, the J end lost 10 bases, and 25 bases lay between the germline ends. Germline V gene sequence: CDR1 DFQATT, CDR2 SNEGSKA (reference sequence). CDR3 DNA sequence: TGCAGTGCACAATTCCGACAGGCCCTAGCTCCCGAGCAGTTCTTC. Translated, it gives CSAQFRQALAPEQFF.

The chain has TRBV5-1 and TRBJ1-5; 9 nucleotides agree with TRBD1. The CDR3 extends over 15 amino acids. Per germline, CDR1 SGHRS and CDR2 YFSETQ. J lost 7 bases, V lost 3 bases, and 8 bases had no gene match. The CDR3 protein is CASSWGTGTDQPQHF. In DNA form, the CDR3 reads TGCGCCAGCAGCTGGGGGACAGGGACTGACCAGCCCCAGCATTTT.

This clonotype was recorded a few times. The rearrangement links TRBV7-2 to TRBJ2-3; 7 positions match TRBD2. V lost 9 bases to trimming and J lost 2 bases; unmatched junction nucleotides: 11. Germline V CDR1 and CDR2: SGHTA, FQGNSA. This CDR3 has 15 residues. CDR3 in DNA: TGTGCCAGTCGACGGGCTAGCGGATTCACAGATACGCAGTATTTT. It codes for CASRRASGFTDTQYF.